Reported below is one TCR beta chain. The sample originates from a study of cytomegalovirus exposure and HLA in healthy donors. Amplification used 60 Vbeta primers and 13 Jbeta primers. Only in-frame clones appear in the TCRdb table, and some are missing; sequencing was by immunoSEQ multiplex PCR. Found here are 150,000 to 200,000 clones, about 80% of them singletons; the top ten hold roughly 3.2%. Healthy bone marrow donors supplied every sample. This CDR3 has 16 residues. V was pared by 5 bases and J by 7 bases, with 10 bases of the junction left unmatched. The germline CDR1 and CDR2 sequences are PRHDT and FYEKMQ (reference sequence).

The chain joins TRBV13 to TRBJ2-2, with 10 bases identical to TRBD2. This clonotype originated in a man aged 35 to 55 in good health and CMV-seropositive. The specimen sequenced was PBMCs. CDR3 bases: TGTGCCAGCAGCGGGGCAGCGGGGGGGCTCGGCGGGGAGCTGTTTTTT. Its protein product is CASSGAAGGLGGELFF.